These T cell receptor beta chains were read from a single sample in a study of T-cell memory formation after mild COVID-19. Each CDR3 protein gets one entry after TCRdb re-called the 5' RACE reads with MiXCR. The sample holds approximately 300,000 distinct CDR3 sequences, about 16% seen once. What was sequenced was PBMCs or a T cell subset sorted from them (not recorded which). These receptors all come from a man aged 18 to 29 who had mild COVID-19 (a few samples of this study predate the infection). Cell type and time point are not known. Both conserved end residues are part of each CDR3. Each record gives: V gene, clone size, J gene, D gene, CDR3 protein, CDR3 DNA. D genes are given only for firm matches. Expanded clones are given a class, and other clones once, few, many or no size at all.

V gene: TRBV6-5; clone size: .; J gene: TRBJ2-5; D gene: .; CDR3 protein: CASSFQGGRGGETQYF; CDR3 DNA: TGTGCCAGCAGTTTTCAAGGGGGCAGGGGGGGAGAGACCCAGTACTTC
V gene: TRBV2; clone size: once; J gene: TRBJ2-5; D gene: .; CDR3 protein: CASSFPDTPLKETQYF; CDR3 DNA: TGTGCCAGCAGTTTCCCGGACACCCCGCTGAAAGAGACCCAGTACTTC
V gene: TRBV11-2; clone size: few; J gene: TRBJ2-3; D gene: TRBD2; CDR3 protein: CASSFGILAGAGDTQYF; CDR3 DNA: TGTGCCAGCAGCTTTGGGATCCTAGCGGGGGCTGGAGATACGCAGTATTTT
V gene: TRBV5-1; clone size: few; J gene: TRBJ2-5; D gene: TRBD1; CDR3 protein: CASSLRGPIQETQYF; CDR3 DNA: TGCGCCAGCAGCTTAAGGGGGCCTATCCAAGAGACCCAGTACTTC
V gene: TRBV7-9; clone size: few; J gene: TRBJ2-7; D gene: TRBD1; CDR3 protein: CASSPGQERSYEQYF; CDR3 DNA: TGTGCCAGCAGCCCGGGACAGGAACGCTCCTACGAGCAGTACTTC
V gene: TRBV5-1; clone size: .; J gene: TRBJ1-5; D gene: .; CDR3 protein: CASSLGADQPQHF; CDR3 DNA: TGCGCCAGCAGCTTAGGGGCCGATCAGCCCCAGCATTTT
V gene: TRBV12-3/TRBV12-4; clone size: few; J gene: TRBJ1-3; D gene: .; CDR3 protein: CANGRNSGNTIYF; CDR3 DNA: TGTGCCAATGGACGGAACTCTGGAAACACCATATATTTT
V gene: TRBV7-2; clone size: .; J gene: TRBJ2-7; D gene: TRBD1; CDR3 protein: CASSLTGQGHEQYF; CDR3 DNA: TGTGCCAGCAGCTTAACCGGACAGGGGCACGAGCAGTACTTC
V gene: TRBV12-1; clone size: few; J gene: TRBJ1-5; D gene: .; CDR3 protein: CAADQGDKPQHF; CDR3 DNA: TGTGCCGCGGACCAGGGGGACAAGCCCCAGCATTTT
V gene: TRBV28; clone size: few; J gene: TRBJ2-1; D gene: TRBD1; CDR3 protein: CASSAEGAPNEQFF; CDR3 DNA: TGTGCCAGCAGTGCCGAGGGGGCGCCCAATGAGCAGTTCTTC
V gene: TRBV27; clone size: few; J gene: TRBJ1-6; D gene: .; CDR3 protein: CASRTDSSSSYNSPLHF; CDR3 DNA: TGTGCCAGCAGAACGGACAGCTCTAGCTCCTATAATTCACCCCTCCACTTT
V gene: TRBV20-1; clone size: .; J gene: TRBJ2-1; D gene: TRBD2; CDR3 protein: CSARSHLTSGGASVDEQFF; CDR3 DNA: TGCAGTGCTAGATCACACCTGACTAGCGGGGGGGCAAGTGTGGATGAGCAGTTCTTC
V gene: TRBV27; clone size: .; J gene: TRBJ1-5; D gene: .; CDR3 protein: CASSLTARGGSNQPQHF; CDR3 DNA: TGTGCCAGCAGTTTAACGGCCAGGGGAGGGAGCAATCAGCCCCAGCATTTT
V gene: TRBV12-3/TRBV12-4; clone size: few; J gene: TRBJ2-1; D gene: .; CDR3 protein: CASREGGYNEQFF; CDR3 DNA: TGTGCCAGCAGGGAGGGGGGATACAATGAGCAGTTCTTC
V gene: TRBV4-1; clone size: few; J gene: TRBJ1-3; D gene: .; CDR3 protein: CASSPGRGSSGNTIYF; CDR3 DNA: TGCGCCAGCAGCCCCGGCCGCGGGTCCTCTGGAAACACCATATATTTT
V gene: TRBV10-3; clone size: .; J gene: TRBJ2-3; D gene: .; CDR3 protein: CAISPGGTDTQYF; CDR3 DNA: TGTGCCATCAGCCCAGGGGGCACAGATACGCAGTATTTT
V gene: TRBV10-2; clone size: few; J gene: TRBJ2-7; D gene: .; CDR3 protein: CASSEPGPYEQYF; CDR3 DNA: TGCGCCAGCAGTGAGCCAGGGCCCTACGAGCAGTACTTC
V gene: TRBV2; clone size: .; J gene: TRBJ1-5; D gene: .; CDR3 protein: CAGALDRSNQPQHF; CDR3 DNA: TGTGCCGGAGCGCTAGATCGGAGCAATCAGCCCCAGCATTTT
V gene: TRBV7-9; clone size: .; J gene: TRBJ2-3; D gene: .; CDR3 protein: CASSPGAGGRDTQYF; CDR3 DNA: TGTGCCAGCAGCCCCGGTGCAGGGGGGCGGGATACGCAGTATTTT
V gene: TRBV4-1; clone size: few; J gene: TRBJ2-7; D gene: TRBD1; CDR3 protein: CASSSSTGDEQYF; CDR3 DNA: TGCGCCAGCAGCTCATCTACAGGGGATGAGCAGTACTTC
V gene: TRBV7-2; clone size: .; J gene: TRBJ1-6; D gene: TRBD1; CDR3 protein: CASSLDRVDSPLHF; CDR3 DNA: TGTGCCAGCAGCCTGGACAGGGTAGACTCACCCCTCCACTTT
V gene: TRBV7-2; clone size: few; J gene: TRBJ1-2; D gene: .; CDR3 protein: CASSVQGTGYTF; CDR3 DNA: TGTGCCAGCAGCGTACAGGGCACCGGCTACACCTTC
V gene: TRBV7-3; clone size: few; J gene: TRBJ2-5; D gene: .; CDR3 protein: CASSKTPPGLETQYF; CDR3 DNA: TGTGCCAGCAGTAAAACCCCCCCGGGTCTGGAGACCCAGTACTTC
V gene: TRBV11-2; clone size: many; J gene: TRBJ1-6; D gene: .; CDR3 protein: CASSSLYNSPLHF; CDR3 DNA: TGTGCCAGCAGCTCCCTGTATAATTCACCCCTCCACTTT
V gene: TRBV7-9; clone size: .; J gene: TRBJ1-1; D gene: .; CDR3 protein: CASSFGSSEAFF; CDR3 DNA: TGTGCCAGCAGCTTTGGGTCCTCTGAAGCTTTCTTT
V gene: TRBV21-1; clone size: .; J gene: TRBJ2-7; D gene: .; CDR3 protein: CASNSRTYEQYF; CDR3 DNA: TGTGCCAGCAACTCACGTACCTACGAGCAGTACTTC
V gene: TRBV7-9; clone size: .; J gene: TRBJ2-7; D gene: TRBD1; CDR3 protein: CASSFLQGVHEQYF; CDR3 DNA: TGTGCCAGCAGCTTCTTGCAGGGGGTCCACGAGCAGTACTTC
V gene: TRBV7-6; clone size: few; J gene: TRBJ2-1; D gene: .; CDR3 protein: CASSSVHGNNEQFF; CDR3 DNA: TGTGCCAGCAGCTCCGTCCATGGGAACAATGAGCAGTTCTTC
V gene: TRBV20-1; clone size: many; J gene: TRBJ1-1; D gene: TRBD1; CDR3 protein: CSAWRGRMNTEAFF; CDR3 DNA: TGCAGTGCTTGGAGGGGGCGCATGAACACTGAAGCTTTCTTT
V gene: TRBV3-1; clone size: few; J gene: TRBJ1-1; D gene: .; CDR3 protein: CASSQARNTEAFF; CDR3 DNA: TGTGCCAGCAGCCAAGCCAGGAACACTGAAGCTTTCTTT
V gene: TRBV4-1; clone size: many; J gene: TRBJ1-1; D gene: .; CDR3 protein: CASSQEWRLNTEAFF; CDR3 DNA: TGCGCCAGCAGCCAAGAGTGGAGACTGAACACTGAAGCTTTCTTT
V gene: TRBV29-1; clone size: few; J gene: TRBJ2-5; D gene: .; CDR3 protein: CSVARGGMGETQYF; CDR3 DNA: TGCAGCGTAGCCAGGGGAGGAATGGGAGAGACCCAGTACTTC
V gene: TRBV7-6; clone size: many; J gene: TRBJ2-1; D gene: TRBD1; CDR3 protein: CASSSPRGQGNEQFF; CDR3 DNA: TGTGCCAGCAGCTCACCTCGGGGACAGGGAAATGAGCAGTTCTTC
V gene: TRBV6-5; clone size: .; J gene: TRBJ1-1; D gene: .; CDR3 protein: CASSEGALDYNTEAFF; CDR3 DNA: TGTGCCAGCTCGGAGGGAGCACTAGATTACAACACTGAAGCTTTCTTT
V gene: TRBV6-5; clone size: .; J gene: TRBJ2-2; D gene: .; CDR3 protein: CASGGGFTGELFF; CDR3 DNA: TGTGCCAGCGGCGGAGGTTTTACCGGGGAGCTGTTTTTT
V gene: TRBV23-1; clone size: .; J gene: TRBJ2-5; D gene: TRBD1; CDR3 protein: CASSQSKDRGETQYF; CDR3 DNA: TGCGCCAGCAGTCAATCCAAAGACAGGGGGGAGACCCAGTACTTC
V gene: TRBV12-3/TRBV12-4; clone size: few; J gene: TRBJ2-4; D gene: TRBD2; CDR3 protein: CASSSLTSGGAGPFQYF; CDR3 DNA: TGTGCCAGCAGTTCCTTGACTAGCGGGGGGGCCGGTCCATTTCAGTACTTC
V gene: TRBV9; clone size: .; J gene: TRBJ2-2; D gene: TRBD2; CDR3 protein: CASSGLAGGTGELFF; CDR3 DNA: TGTGCCAGCAGCGGGCTAGCGGGGGGCACCGGGGAGCTGTTTTTT
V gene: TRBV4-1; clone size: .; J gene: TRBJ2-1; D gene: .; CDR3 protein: CASRVGGTGSSYNEQFF; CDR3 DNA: TGCGCCAGCAGGGTAGGGGGTACCGGGAGCTCCTACAATGAGCAGTTCTTC
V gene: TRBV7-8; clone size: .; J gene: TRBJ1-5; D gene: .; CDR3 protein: CATSLGNQPQHF; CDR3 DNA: TGTGCCACATCGTTGGGCAATCAGCCCCAGCATTTT
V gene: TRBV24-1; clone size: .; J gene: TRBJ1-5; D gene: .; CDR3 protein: CATSLGTLNQPQHF; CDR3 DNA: TGTGCCACGAGTCTAGGGACACTCAATCAGCCCCAGCATTTT
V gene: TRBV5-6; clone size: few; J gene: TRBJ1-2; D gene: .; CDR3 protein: CASTEQGPLNYGYTF; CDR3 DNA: TGTGCCAGCACCGAACAGGGACCCCTTAACTATGGCTACACCTTC
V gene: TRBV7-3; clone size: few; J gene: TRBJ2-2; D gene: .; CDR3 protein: CASSPTASGTGGGELFF; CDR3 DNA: TGTGCCAGCAGCCCTACCGCGTCGGGGACTGGGGGCGGGGAGCTGTTTTTT
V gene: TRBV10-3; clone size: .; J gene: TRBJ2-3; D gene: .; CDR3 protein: CATLEIGSGGTDTQYF; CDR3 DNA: TGTGCCACCTTAGAGATAGGGAGCGGAGGCACAGATACGCAGTATTTT
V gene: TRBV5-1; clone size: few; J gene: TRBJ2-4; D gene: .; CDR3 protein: CASSLAGGVNIQYF; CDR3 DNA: TGCGCCAGCAGCTTGGCGGGGGGCGTGAACATTCAGTACTTC
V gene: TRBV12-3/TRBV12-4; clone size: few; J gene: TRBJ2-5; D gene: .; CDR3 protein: CASSSRFLGLRETQYF; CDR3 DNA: TGTGCCAGCAGTTCAAGATTTTTGGGTCTTCGAGAGACCCAGTACTTC
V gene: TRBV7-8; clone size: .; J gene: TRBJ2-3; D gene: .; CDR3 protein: CASSPLLNTDTQYF; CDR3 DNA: TGTGCCAGCAGCCCCCTTTTAAACACGGATACGCAGTATTTT
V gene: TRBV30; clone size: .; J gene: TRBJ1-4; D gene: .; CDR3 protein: CAWSVGVNEKLFF; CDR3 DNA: TGTGCCTGGAGTGTCGGGGTTAATGAAAAACTGTTTTTT
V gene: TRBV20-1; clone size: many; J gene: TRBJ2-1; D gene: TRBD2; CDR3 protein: CSVLSGGAYNEQFF; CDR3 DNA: TGCAGTGTTCTTAGCGGGGGGGCCTACAATGAGCAGTTCTTC
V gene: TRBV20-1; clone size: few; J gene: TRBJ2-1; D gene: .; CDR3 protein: CSASRGDNEQFF; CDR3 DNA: TGCAGTGCTAGTCGGGGAGACAATGAGCAGTTCTTC
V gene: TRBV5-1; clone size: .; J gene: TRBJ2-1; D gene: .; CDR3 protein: CASSLGDTPYNEQFF; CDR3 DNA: TGCGCCAGCAGCTTGGGGGACACCCCCTACAATGAGCAGTTCTTC
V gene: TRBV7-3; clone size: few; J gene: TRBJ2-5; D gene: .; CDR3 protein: CASSLDVGSLQYF; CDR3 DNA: TGTGCCAGCAGCTTAGATGTGGGGAGCCTCCAGTACTTC
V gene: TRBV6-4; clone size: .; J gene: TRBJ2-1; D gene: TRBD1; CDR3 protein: CASSDVHRGNYEQFF; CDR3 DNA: TGTGCCAGCAGTGACGTTCACAGGGGGAATTATGAGCAGTTCTTC